This T cell receptor (beta chain) is from a study of Ad26.COV2.S vaccination and SARS-CoV-2 variants. For the study at large: A COV1001 Ad26.COV2.S trial-arm participant provided the sample. Overall study findings and caveats: Spike-specific TCR breadth was greater in vaccine than placebo recipients.

Some clones are missing from TCRdb's copy, which holds only in-frame ones; the method was immunoSEQ multiplex PCR. This sample has hundreds of thousands of clones, with 75% to 95% found just once. A word on this clone: Its antigen is not known.

Treatment given: roughly 19 received Ad26.COV2.S at low or high dose, single or two shots; about 5 received placebo; per-sample allocation not given. The samples date from day 63 after the first vaccine or placebo injection. In the vaccine, an Ad26 vector expressed the SARS-CoV-2 spike of the Wuhan strain. Source: peripheral blood, taken in a trial of Ad26.COV2.S vaccine versus placebo. The clonotype originates from a person aged 18-60 years who received the Ad26.COV2.S COVID-19 vaccine or a placebo.

CDR3 residues: CASSHRTATYEQYF. The DNA for the CDR3 is TGTGCCAGCAGCCACAGGACGGCTACCTACGAGCAGTACTTC. The gene calls are TRBV3-1 (or the pseudogene TRBV3-2) and TRBJ2-7; no clear D gene. CDR1 is LGHDT and CDR2 is YNNKEL in the germline V gene (reference sequence). This CDR3 is 14 amino acids long. V lost 3 bases and J 2 bases, leaving 11 bases between the germline ends.